This T cell receptor (beta chain) was recorded in a study of blood T cell repertoires in COVID-19. CDR1 SGHRS and CDR2 YFSETQ come from the germline V gene. Trimming removed 1 base from V and 3 bases from J; junction bases left unmatched: 2. The CDR3 runs to 14 residues. Assay: immunoSEQ multiplex PCR; the TCRdb copy retains only in-frame clones and omits some. The sample has tens of thousands of clones; roughly four fifths are singletons. The sample taken for sequencing was peripheral blood. This chain joins TRBV5-1 and TRBJ2-7, with TRBD1 identical over 9 bases. The sequence was collected from a human donor in a cohort sampled during active COVID-19. The CDR3 protein is CASSLTGGNYEQYF. The CDR3 nucleotides are TGCGCCAGCAGCTTGACAGGGGGCAACTACGAGCAGTACTTC.